Shown below are 28 T cell receptor beta chains from a single sample sequenced in a study of T-cell reconstitution after alpha-beta-depleted transplantation in children. Preparation of the TCRbeta library was carried out with unique molecular identifiers. TCRdb itself ran the PCR reads through MiXCR, one entry per CDR3 protein. The sample lists approximately 350,000 distinct CDR3 sequences; about an eighth were seen once. Sequenced here: PBMCs, sampled from the stem cell graft. Receptors originate from a human donor who donated a stem cell graft to a child with Fanconi anemia.

This clonotype was picked up a small number of times. The chain recombines TRBV20-1 with TRBJ2-1; 8 bases fit TRBD1. Germline CDR1 is DFQATT and CDR2 is SNEGSKA (reference sequence). The CDR3 runs 14 residues. The V and J ends lost 4 bases and 5 bases, in that order; junction bases with no gene match: 7. In nucleotides, the CDR3 is TGCAGTGCTACACCCGGGACAGGCGACAATGAGCAGTTCTTC. This sequence encodes CSATPGTGDNEQFF.

This clonotype was found many times. The genes are TRBV20-1 and TRBJ2-1, with 11 bases aligning to TRBD1. J gave up 9 bases and V 1 base, and 8 bases lay outside the gene matches. The CDR3 covers 15 residues. Germline loops: CDR1 DFQATT, CDR2 SNEGSKA (reference sequence). The CDR3 DNA reads as TGCAGTGCTAGAGCACCGGGACAGGGGGGAGGTGAGCAGTTCTTC. This encodes CSARAPGQGGGEQFF.

The V call is TRBV12-3 or TRBV12-4, the J call TRBJ2-5, with a tentative D call TRBD2 (6 bases). This CDR3 is built from 12 residues. Trimming took off 8 bases at V and 0 bases at J, with 7 bases between the two ends. The CDR3 sequence: CASGGYQETQYF. CDR3 nucleotide sequence: TGTGCCAGCGGGGGGTACCAAGAGACCCAGTACTTC.

This clonotype appeared a few times. This chain uses TRBV11-2 with TRBJ2-2; possible D gene TRBD1, 6 bases. V dropped 3 bases and J dropped 0 bases, with 11 bases sitting between them. The CDR3 is 16 amino acids. The germline V gene has CDR1 SGHAT and CDR2 FQNNGV. CDR3 protein: CASSLRTDANTGELFF. Here the CDR3 DNA reads TGTGCCAGCAGCTTGAGGACAGACGCGAACACCGGGGAGCTGTTTTTT. Based on the CDR3 plus reference TRBV11-2 and TRBJ2-2, the full variable domain is EAGVAQSPRYKIIEKRQSVAFWCNPISGHATLYWYQQILGQGPKLLIQFQNNGVVDDSQLPKDRFSAERLKGVDSTLKIQPAKLEDSAVYLCASSLRTDANTGELFFGEGSRLTVL.

This clonotype was seen a few times. V is TRBV4-3 and J is TRBJ2-3, with D unclear. This CDR3 comprises 15 residues. The V and J ends lost 5 bases and 2 bases respectively, with 14 bases between them. Germline CDR1 and CDR2: LGHNA and YSLEER. CDR3 in DNA: TGCGCCAGCAGCAATCGACTGGAAAACACAGATACGCAGTATTTT. Translated, it gives CASSNRLENTDTQYF.

The chain couples TRBV4-3 to TRBJ1-4; 7 positions agree with TRBD1. This CDR3 spans 19 amino acids. V lost 0 bases to trimming and J lost 0 bases; unmatched junction nucleotides: 10. CDR1 and CDR2 (germline): LGHNA, YSLEER. The CDR3 spells CASSQDLGQTVATNEKLFF. The CDR3 DNA sequence: TGCGCCAGCAGCCAAGATCTGGGACAGACCGTTGCAACTAATGAAAAACTGTTTTTT.

This clonotype has a count of ten or more. CDR3 in amino acids: CSARFGGTQYF. CDR3 coding DNA: TGCAGTGCACGCTTTGGAGGGACCCAGTACTTC. The chain is built from TRBV20-1 and TRBJ2-5; tentatively, D is TRBD2 (5 bases). This CDR3 has 11 amino acids. Trimming pared 6 bases from V and 7 bases from J, leaving 12 bases between. Germline V gene data show CDR1 as DFQATT and CDR2 as SNEGSKA (reference sequence).

The gene calls are TRBV12-5 and TRBJ2-3; D ambiguous. Germline V CDR1 and CDR2: LGHNT, FRNRAP. V was clipped by 7 bases and J by 6 bases, with 11 bases between them. The CDR3 loop spans 12 amino acids. For the CDR3, the DNA is TGTGCTAGTGCCACCTTCGGGGATACGCAGTATTTT. Translated: CASATFGDTQYF.

This clonotype showed up just a few times. J is TRBJ2-5 and V is TRBV18; possibly TRBD1 or TRBD2 for D (6 bases each). With 6 bases removed from V and 2 bases from J, the gap between germline ends came to 10 bases. CDR3 size: 13 residues. Germline-derived CDR1 and CDR2 are KGHSH and LQKENI. The CDR3 sequence is CASSAGQQETQYF. The CDR3 DNA reads TGTGCCAGCTCGGCGGGACAACAAGAGACCCAGTACTTC.

At least ten counts were recorded for this clonotype. The chain employs TRBV5-1 and TRBJ2-3; TRBD2 agrees at 12 bases. The CDR3 is 19 amino acids. Germline-derived CDR1 and CDR2 are SGHRS and YFSETQ. V shed 3 bases, J shed 0 bases, and the junction held 11 bases outside the gene matches. CDR3 residues: CASSSGRTSGIASTDTQYF. CDR3 in DNA: TGCGCCAGCAGCTCCGGCCGGACTAGCGGGATCGCTAGCACAGATACGCAGTATTTT.

The J gene is TRBJ1-2, the V gene TRBV5-1; TRBD1 might be the D (6 bases). The V and J ends lost 4 bases and 3 bases respectively, with 16 bases between them. Germline CDR1 reads SGHRS; CDR2 reads YFSETQ. The CDR3 totals 15 residues. The CDR3 spells CASSPQVAGDYGYTF. The CDR3 coding sequence is TGCGCCAGCAGCCCCCAAGTGGCAGGGGACTATGGCTACACCTTC.

This clonotype has more than one count but fewer than ten. The chain uses TRBV15 and TRBJ2-3; the D gene could be TRBD1 or TRBD2 (7 bases each). Germline CDR1 and CDR2: LNHNV and YYDKDF (reference sequence). The CDR3 contains 14 residues. V gave up 6 bases and J gave up 5 bases, with 15 bases separating them. CDR3 DNA: TGTGCCACCAGTCAGGGGGGGGGCTTAGATACGCAGTATTTT. Translating gives CATSQGGGLDTQYF. The complete variable domain, with remaining parts taken from reference TRBV15 and TRBJ2-3, reads DAMVIQNPRYQVTQFGKPVTLSCSQTLNHNVMYWYQQKSSQAPKLLFHYYDKDFNNEADTPDNFQSRRPNTSFCFLDIRSPGLGDTAMYLCATSQGGGLDTQYFGPGTRLTVL.

This clonotype was seen a few times. V and J are TRBV25-1 and TRBJ1-2; D gene uncertain. This CDR3 is built from 16 residues. The germline V gene has CDR1 MGHDK and CDR2 SYGVNS. Trimming cost V 2 bases and J 2 bases, with 15 bases left between them. The CDR3 DNA sequence: TGTGCCAGCAGTGAAGCTCCGGGAAGCGGGAACTATGGCTACACCTTC. Translation gives CASSEAPGSGNYGYTF.

The table lists this clonotype with a few counts. This rearrangement joins TRBV5-6 to TRBJ1-4, with 7 bases matching TRBD1. The CDR3 is made up of 15 amino acids. V dropped 3 bases and J dropped 8; count of bases not matched to a gene: 10. CDR1 and CDR2 from the germline V gene are SGHDT and YYEEEE. This CDR3 is CASSWGTAGGEKLFF. The CDR3 coding sequence is TGTGCCAGCAGCTGGGGGACAGCGGGAGGAGAAAAACTGTTTTTT.

This clonotype was seen more than once but under ten times. This chain links TRBV10-3 with TRBJ2-7, with D tentatively TRBD1 (6 bases). The CDR3 runs to 15 residues. The ends were cut back, 0 bases at V and 5 bases at J, with 14 bases in the middle. Germline lookup yields CDR1 ENHRY and CDR2 SYGVKD. As DNA, the CDR3 is TGTGCCATCAGTGAGTCGGGTGGGCAGGGGAACGAGCAGTACTTC. This codes for CAISESGGQGNEQYF.

This clonotype was observed a handful of times. The genes are TRBV6-2 or TRBV6-3 and TRBJ1-1; TRBD1 is a possible D gene (5 bases). The CDR3 is made up of 16 amino acids. V dropped 2 bases and J dropped 0 bases, with 13 bases sitting between them. From germline, CDR1 is MNHEY and CDR2 SVGEGT. In nucleotides, the CDR3 is TGTGCCAGCAGTTACCCTTACGACAGAGTGAACACTGAAGCTTTCTTT. Protein: CASSYPYDRVNTEAFF.

This clonotype has more than one count but fewer than ten. This chain uses TRBV6-1 with TRBJ2-1; TRBD2 might be the D (5 bases). Per the germline V gene, CDR1 is MNHNS and CDR2 is SASEGT. Deletions cut 6 bases from V and 8 bases from J, with 11 bases between. CDR3 length: 12 residues. CDR3 nucleotides: TGTGCCAGCAGAAACGCGGGCTATGAGCAGTTCTTC. It yields the protein CASRNAGYEQFF.

This rearrangement joins TRBV27 to TRBJ2-3, with D possibly TRBD2 on 6 matching bases. V lost 5 bases, J lost 5 bases, and 14 bases lay in between. CDR3 size: 14 residues. CDR1 MNHEY and CDR2 SMNVEV come from the germline V gene (reference sequence). The CDR3 DNA reads TGTGCCAGCAGTCGCGGGTGGGGAGGAGATACGCAGTATTTT. Translation gives CASSRGWGGDTQYF.

This clonotype appeared a few times. The chain joins TRBV7-6 to TRBJ2-1, with D possibly being TRBD1 (5 bases). The CDR3 contains 13 residues. Germline-derived CDR1 and CDR2 are SGHVS and FNYEAQ. The V end was cut by 1 base, the J end by 16 bases, with 17 bases between. The CDR3 DNA reads as TGTGCCAGCAGCTTAGGGAAAGCCCAGGGTAATTTCTTC. Protein: CASSLGKAQGNFF.

This clonotype was seen at least ten times. The chain carries TRBV3-1 and TRBJ1-2; D may be TRBD1 (5 bases). Between the trimmed V and J ends, which lost 1 base and 6 bases, there was a span of 9 bases. Germline V gene data show CDR1 as LGHDT and CDR2 as YNNKEL (reference sequence). The length of the CDR3 is 13 residues. The DNA for the CDR3 is TGTGCCAGCAGCCAAGTGACAGACAATGGCTACACCTTC. Its translation is CASSQVTDNGYTF.

The chain links TRBV5-1 to TRBJ2-3, with 9 bases identical to TRBD2. The CDR3 runs to 17 residues. The V gene's germline CDR1 is SGHRS and CDR2 YFSETQ. The junction had 16 bases not matched to a gene; V was cut back by 0 bases and J by 11 bases. The CDR3 DNA reads TGCGCCAGCAGCTTGGCAATCCTAGCGGGGAATTTTGTAGGGCAGTATTTT. Amino acid sequence: CASSLAILAGNFVGQYF.

This clonotype was seen more than once but under ten times. J is TRBJ2-7 and V is TRBV7-9; unclear D gene. This CDR3 has 14 amino acids. Trimming stripped 6 bases from V and 0 bases from J, with 12 bases between. Germline V gene sequence: CDR1 SEHNR, CDR2 FQNEAQ (reference sequence). The CDR3 sequence: CASSSPSSSYEQYF. In nucleotides, the CDR3 is TGTGCCAGCAGTTCTCCGTCCAGCTCCTACGAGCAGTACTTC.

This clonotype was found a few times. J is TRBJ2-5 and V is TRBV28; D call uncertain. Trimming pared 2 bases from V and 0 bases from J, leaving 7 bases between. The length of the CDR3 is 14 residues. Germline V gene sequence: CDR1 MDHEN, CDR2 SYDVKM. DNA for the CDR3: TGTGCCAGCAGTTTACACAACAACCAAGAGACCCAGTACTTC. Translation gives CASSLHNNQETQYF.

The genes are TRBV29-1 and TRBJ2-5; D possibly corresponds to TRBD1 (5 bases). Looked up from germline, CDR1 is SQVTM and CDR2 is ANQGSEA. The CDR3 is made up of 14 amino acids. V was cut by 0 bases and J by 3 bases, with 11 bases left in between. CDR3 amino acids: CSVEDGAGKETQYF. In nucleotides, the CDR3 is TGCAGCGTTGAAGACGGAGCAGGGAAAGAGACCCAGTACTTC.

With respect to this clonotype: This may come from a read error, since a much larger clone is one base off. No conserved phenylalanine or tryptophan is present at the end of the CDR3, so a read error is the likely explanation. J is TRBJ1-1 and V is TRBV29-1; D is unclear. V was cut by 5 bases and J by 11 bases, with 15 bases left in between. Germline lookup yields CDR1 SQVTM and CDR2 ANQGSEA. This CDR3 has 11 residues. The CDR3 loop is CSVSDLSGAFY. CDR3 DNA sequence: TGCAGCGTTTCGGATCTTAGTGGGGCTTTCTAT.

This clonotype was detected only a few times. The V and J genes are TRBV29-1 and TRBJ2-1; no reliable D call. Trimming left V 4 bases short and J 0 bases short, with 10 bases between. Germline loops: CDR1 SQVTM, CDR2 ANQGSEA. This CDR3 spans 14 amino acids. Here the CDR3 reads CSVVALSSYNEQFF. CDR3 bases: TGCAGCGTTGTCGCTCTTAGCTCCTACAATGAGCAGTTCTTC.

Only a few counts were recorded for this clonotype. The chain carries TRBV12-3 or TRBV12-4 and TRBJ1-5, with 12 nucleotides matching TRBD1. Germline trimming cut 7 bases from V and 5 bases from J; bases unmatched to any gene: 6. This CDR3 spans 15 amino acids. CDR3 sequence (DNA): TGTGCCAGCACCGCGGGACAGGGGGCCCATCAGCCCCAGCATTTT. This gives the protein CASTAGQGAHQPQHF.

Many counts were recorded for this clonotype. The chain links TRBV6-2 or TRBV6-3 to TRBJ1-2; D unclear. The CDR3 is 13 amino acids. V was cut by 7 bases and J by 0 bases, with 9 bases left in between. Per germline, CDR1 MNHEY and CDR2 SVGEGT. The CDR3 here is CASTSRANYGYTF. DNA of the CDR3: TGTGCCAGCACCTCCCGGGCTAACTATGGCTACACCTTC.